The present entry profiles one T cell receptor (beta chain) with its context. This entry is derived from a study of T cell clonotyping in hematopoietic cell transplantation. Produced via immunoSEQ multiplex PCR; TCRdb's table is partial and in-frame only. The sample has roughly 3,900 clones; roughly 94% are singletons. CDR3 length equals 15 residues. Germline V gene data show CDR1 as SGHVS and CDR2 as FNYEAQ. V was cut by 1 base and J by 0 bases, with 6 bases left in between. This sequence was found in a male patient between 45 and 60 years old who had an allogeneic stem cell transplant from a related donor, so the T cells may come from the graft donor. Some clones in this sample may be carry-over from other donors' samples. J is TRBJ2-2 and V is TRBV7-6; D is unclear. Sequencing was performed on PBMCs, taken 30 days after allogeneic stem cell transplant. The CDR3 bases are TGTGCCAGCAGCTTAGGCAGCGCGAACACCGGGGAGCTGTTTTTT. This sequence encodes CASSLGSANTGELFF.